Included here is one T cell receptor (beta chain) sequence, with context. This record comes from a study of blood T cell repertoires in COVID-19. Study background: Collection of acute and convalescent COVID-19 samples took place in the United States, Italy and Spain. Nucleic acid was either cDNA or gDNA, and it came from T cells, B-cell-depleted T cells, or PBMCs.

Source study methods: For nucleated cells, counts were estimated from reference gene primer amplification. Sequencing used immunoSEQ multiplex PCR; TCRdb keeps in-frame clones, though not all of them. That table gives V, J and clone size, and the DNA gave D and trimming. Of hundreds of thousands of clones listed, about four fifths are singletons. Germline-derived CDR1 and CDR2 are LGHDT and YNNKEL (reference sequence). With 5 bases clipped from V and 1 base from J, the junction kept 5 bases outside the gene matches. This CDR3 has 15 amino acids. The receptor's source is a woman older than 75 with COVID-19, enrolled during active disease. Specimen: peripheral blood. The chain recombines TRBV3-1 (or the pseudogene TRBV3-2) with TRBJ2-3; 8 bases agree with TRBD2. This CDR3 reads CASSSRGGRTDTQYF. The CDR3 bases are TGTGCCAGCAGCTCCCGGGGGGGCCGCACAGATACGCAGTATTTT.